This TCR beta chain is drawn from a study of shared clonotypes between healthy human individuals. Execution of the assay was at deep level. Clones were sequenced by immunoSEQ multiplex PCR, and TCRdb holds only the in-frame ones, with some missing. The sample has some 1,600,000 clones, 95% to 99% seen once. Trimming took 4 bases from V and 8 from J, leaving 12 bases between them. CDR1 and CDR2 (germline): SGHRS, YFSETQ. The CDR3 is 13 residues long. The V gene is TRBV5-1, the J gene TRBJ1-4; D gene uncertain. Sequenced sample: naive CD4+ T cells sorted from blood. Subset described: CD45RA+ positively selected. The clonotype originates from a man aged 25 to 40 in good health. The CDR3 loop is CASSTATLEKLFF. CDR3 DNA: TGCGCCAGCAGCACGGCGACACTCGAAAAACTGTTTTTT.